Below are 29 T cell receptor beta chains sequenced from a single sample in a study of cytomegalovirus exposure and HLA in healthy donors. The PCR was carried out with 60 Vbeta primers and 13 Jbeta primers. Assay used: immunoSEQ multiplex PCR; TCRdb lists only in-frame clones, some missing. The sample lists approximately 120,000 clones; about three quarters were seen once. Sample: PBMCs. All receptors come from a woman aged 25-40 years in good health and CMV-seronegative.

The chain employs TRBV4-3 and TRBJ1-2; no definite D call. The V and J ends lost 1 base and 4 bases respectively, with 10 bases between them. CDR3 length equals 14 residues. The V gene's germline CDR1 is LGHNA and CDR2 YSLEER. The CDR3 protein is CASSQVQSLYGYTF. The CDR3 region has the DNA TGCGCCAGCAGCCAAGTTCAGTCCCTCTATGGCTACACCTTC.

CDR3 in amino acids: CASSQALAGVSITDTQYF. In DNA form, the CDR3 reads TGCGCCAGCAGCCAAGCCCTAGCGGGGGTCTCAATCACAGATACGCAGTATTTT. The chain recombines TRBV4-1 with TRBJ2-3; 10 nucleotides match TRBD2. V lost 1 base, J lost 2 bases, and 9 bases stayed unmatched. CDR1 and CDR2 (germline): MGHRA, YSYEKL. The CDR3 loop spans 18 amino acids.

J is TRBJ2-5 and V is TRBV29-1; perhaps TRBD1 as D (6 bases). Germline V CDR1 and CDR2: SQVTM, ANQGSEA. The V end lost 7 bases, the J end lost 6 bases, and 12 bases lay between the germline ends. The CDR3 sequence is 11 residues long. DNA for the CDR3: TGCAGCGCATACAGGGCCCAGACCCAGTACTTC. This codes for CSAYRAQTQYF.

The CDR3 loop is CASSPEPQVEAFF. CDR3 coding DNA: TGCGCCAGCAGCCCGGAACCTCAGGTTGAAGCTTTCTTT. The chain combines TRBV5-1 with TRBJ1-1; no clear D gene. Trimming left V 4 bases short and J 7 bases short, with 14 bases between. There are 13 residues in the CDR3. Germline CDR1 and CDR2: SGHRS and YFSETQ. Full variable domain (remainder filled in from reference TRBV5-1 and TRBJ1-1): KAGVTQTPRYLIKTRGQQVTLSCSPISGHRSVSWYQQTPGQGLQFLFEYFSETQRNKGNFPGRFSGRQFSNSRSEMNVSTLELGDSALYLCASSPEPQVEAFFGQGTRLTVV.

This clone was found a few times. CDR3 sequence reads: CASSLESAGVETQYF. Here the CDR3 DNA reads TGTGCCAGCAGCTTAGAGTCCGCGGGAGTTGAGACCCAGTACTTC. The chain is built from TRBV11-3 and TRBJ2-5, with 7 bases fitting TRBD2. The CDR3 is 15 amino acids. Germline V gene data show CDR1 as SGHNT and CDR2 as YENEEA. V was clipped by 0 bases and J by 5 bases; unmatched bases: 6.

The V call is TRBV6-1, the J call TRBJ1-2, with 8 bases that match TRBD1. This CDR3 is built from 15 residues. Germline assignment: CDR1 MNHNS and CDR2 SASEGT. J gave up 0 bases and V 5 bases, and 5 bases lay outside the gene matches. The CDR3 bases are TGTGCCAGCAGTCTGGAACAGGGGGCTAACTATGGCTACACCTTC. Amino acid sequence: CASSLEQGANYGYTF.

CDR3 residues: CASSLNGAYTEAFF. The CDR3 bases are TGTGCCAGCAGCTTAAATGGGGCGTACACTGAAGCTTTCTTT. The V call is TRBV7-3, the J call TRBJ1-1; D perhaps matches TRBD1 (5 bases). The V gene's germline CDR1 is SGHTA and CDR2 FQGTGA. This CDR3 comprises 14 residues. The V end was cut by 1 base, the J end by 3 bases, with 9 bases between. Based on the CDR3 plus reference TRBV7-3 and TRBJ1-1, the full variable domain is GAGVSQTPSNKVTEKGKYVELRCDPISGHTALYWYRQSLGQGPEFLIYFQGTGAADDSGLPNDRFFAVRPEGSVSTLKIQRTERGDSAVYLCASSLNGAYTEAFFGQGTRLTVV.

Concerning this clone: One junction end disagrees with the germline gene, perhaps due to a read error. The CDR3 loop is CASSLDGGNEQFF. DNA of the CDR3: TGTGCTAGCAGCTTAGACGGGGGCAATGAGCAGTTCTTC. The V and J genes are TRBV7-7 and TRBJ2-1; a possible D gene is TRBD2 (6 bases). This CDR3 region has 13 residues. Germline V gene lookup returns CDR1 SSHAT and CDR2 FNYEAQ (reference sequence).

This chain joins TRBV19 and TRBJ1-5; TRBD1 might be the D (5 bases). Trimming removed 6 bases from V and 6 bases from J, with 12 bases in between. This CDR3 comprises 13 residues. Per the germline V gene, CDR1 is LNHDA and CDR2 is SQIVND (reference sequence). The CDR3, as DNA: TGTGCCAGTAGCCCAGGGTTATCTCAGCCCCAGCATTTT. This gives the protein CASSPGLSQPQHF.

The chain recombines TRBV9 with TRBJ2-1; 8 positions match TRBD2. The CDR3 loop spans 17 amino acids. In germline, CDR1 is SGDLS, CDR2 YYNGEE. V lost 0 bases to trimming and J lost 4 bases; unmatched junction nucleotides: 9. This CDR3 is CASSVARTSGGYNEQFF. In nucleotides, the CDR3 is TGTGCCAGCAGCGTAGCTCGAACTAGCGGTGGTTACAATGAGCAGTTCTTC.

This clone was detected only once. The rearrangement joins TRBV5-1 to TRBJ2-7; possible D gene TRBD1, 6 bases. The germline V gene has CDR1 SGHRS and CDR2 YFSETQ. The CDR3 is made up of 14 amino acids. V was pared by 0 bases and J by 0 bases, with 7 bases between. CDR3 sequence: CASSLGTASYEQYF. For the CDR3, the DNA is TGCGCCAGCAGCTTGGGGACAGCCTCCTACGAGCAGTACTTC.

Comment on this clone: At one end, the junction sequence differs from germline, possibly due to a read error. The chain links TRBV7-9 to TRBJ1-1; 9 bases align to TRBD1. Per the germline V gene, CDR1 is SEHNR and CDR2 is FQNEAQ (reference sequence). The CDR3 has 16 residues. CDR3 nucleotide sequence: TGTTCCAGCAGTCCTACAGGGGGCGTAGGAAACACTGAAGCTTTCTTT. Its protein product is CSSSPTGGVGNTEAFF.

The rearrangement joins TRBV9 to TRBJ2-1; 8 bases map to TRBD2. From germline, CDR1 is SGDLS and CDR2 YYNGEE. The V and J ends lost 3 bases and 9 bases, in that order; junction bases with no gene match: 5. CDR3 length equals 13 residues. The CDR3 reads CASSGTSWGEQFF. The CDR3 DNA follows: TGTGCCAGCAGCGGGACTAGCTGGGGTGAGCAGTTCTTC.

The V call is TRBV30, the J call TRBJ2-1, with D unresolved. V was cut by 1 base and J by 8 bases, with 9 bases left in between. There are 12 residues in the CDR3. Germline values: CDR1 GTSNPN, CDR2 SVGIG (reference sequence). The CDR3 coding sequence is TGTGCCTGGAGTGCGGCGGTAGATGAGCAGTTCTTC. This gives the protein CAWSAAVDEQFF.

The chain links TRBV27 to TRBJ2-7; TRBD1 might be the D (7 bases). CDR3 length: 15 residues. V was pared by 5 bases and J by 1 base, with 15 bases between. CDR1 and CDR2 (germline): MNHEY, SMNVEV (reference sequence). CDR3 amino acids: CASSNAAGGSYEQYF. In DNA, the CDR3 is TGTGCCAGCAGTAATGCGGCAGGGGGGTCCTACGAGCAGTACTTC.

The CDR3 region is CASSTGLAGGRHYNEQFF. CDR3 nucleotides: TGTGCCAGCAGTACCGGACTAGCGGGGGGGCGGCACTACAATGAGCAGTTCTTC. The genes are TRBV14 and TRBJ2-1; TRBD2 matches 15 bases. The V and J ends lost 6 bases and 3 bases, in that order; junction bases with no gene match: 9. This CDR3 has 18 amino acids. The germline V gene has CDR1 SGHDN and CDR2 FVKESK.

The chain joins TRBV29-1 to TRBJ2-5; D may be TRBD2 (5 bases). V was pared by 2 bases and J by 6 bases, with 16 bases between. Germline CDR1 is SQVTM and CDR2 is ANQGSEA. The CDR3 loop spans 14 amino acids. CDR3 in amino acids: CSVELSGIEKTQYF. The CDR3 region has the DNA TGCAGCGTTGAATTGTCCGGGATCGAGAAGACCCAGTACTTC.

V is TRBV11-3 and J is TRBJ2-2; D perhaps matches TRBD2 (5 bases). Deletions cut 0 bases from V and 5 bases from J, with 16 bases between. The germline V gene encodes CDR1 SGHNT and CDR2 YENEEA. This CDR3 is 17 amino acids long. CDR3 loop: CASSLDFWRPSTGELFF. In DNA form, the CDR3 reads TGTGCCAGCAGCTTAGATTTTTGGAGGCCCAGTACCGGGGAGCTGTTTTTT. Using reference TRBV11-3 and TRBJ2-2 for the parts outside the CDR3, the full variable domain is EAGVVQSPRYKIIEKKQPVAFWCNPISGHNTLYWYLQNLGQGPELLIRYENEEAVDDSQLPKDRFSAERLKGVDSTLKIQPAELGDSAVYLCASSLDFWRPSTGELFFGEGSRLTVL.

The chain carries TRBV18 and TRBJ1-2; TRBD1 might be the D (5 bases). The germline gives CDR1 KGHSH, CDR2 LQKENI. The CDR3 consists of 13 residues. The germline V and J ends were trimmed by 4 bases and 4 bases, with 10 bases remaining between them. This CDR3 reads CASSLGVRYGYTF. For the CDR3, the DNA is TGTGCCAGCTCACTAGGGGTGCGCTATGGCTACACCTTC. Complete variable domain (other parts from reference TRBV18 and TRBJ1-2): NAGVMQNPRHLVRRRGQEARLRCSPMKGHSHVYWYRQLPEEGLKFMVYLQKENIIDESGMPKERFSAEFPKEGPSILRIQQVVRGDSAAYFCASSLGVRYGYTFGSGTRLTVV.

This chain links TRBV19 with TRBJ1-1; tentative D call: TRBD1 (5 bases). V lost 3 bases and J 5 bases, leaving 16 bases between the germline ends. This CDR3 comprises 15 residues. Germline V gives CDR1 LNHDA, CDR2 SQIVND (reference sequence). In DNA form, the CDR3 reads TGTGCCAGTAGTATTCGCATGTCAGGGCTGACTGAAGCTTTCTTT. Translated: CASSIRMSGLTEAFF.

The chain has TRBV7-2 and TRBJ2-7; 8 nucleotides match TRBD2. Germline assignment: CDR1 SGHTA and CDR2 FQGNSA. CDR3 length: 16 amino acids. J was trimmed by 7 bases and V by 1 base; bases with no gene match: 12. In DNA, the CDR3 is TGTGCCAGCAGCTTAGGGTTGCGGGAGGTTCGGGAAGAGCAGTACTTC. This translates into CASSLGLREVREEQYF.

This clone was counted between two and nine times. V and J are TRBV19 and TRBJ2-7; D perhaps matches TRBD1 (5 bases). The CDR3 runs 14 residues. Germline CDR1 is LNHDA and CDR2 is SQIVND (reference sequence). V lost 10 bases, J lost 0 bases, and 16 bases lay in between. The CDR3 DNA is TGTGCCACCAAAGGAAGGGGTAGCTCCTACGAGCAGTACTTC. Encoded protein: CATKGRGSSYEQYF.

In its sample, this clone was seen a few times. J is TRBJ2-3 and V is TRBV27; TRBD2 aligns across 9 bases. Germline assignment: CDR1 MNHEY and CDR2 SMNVEV (reference sequence). The CDR3 runs to 16 residues. V was clipped by 2 bases and J by 0 bases; unmatched bases: 3. The DNA of the CDR3 is TGTGCCAGCAGTTTAAATAGCGGGGGTAGCACAGATACGCAGTATTTT. Amino acids: CASSLNSGGSTDTQYF.

The rearrangement links TRBV15 to TRBJ1-6; 7 bases agree with TRBD1. The V gene end was trimmed by 5 bases and the J gene end by 8 bases; junction bases not matched to a gene: 9. CDR1 is LNHNV, CDR2 YYDKDF, per germline (reference sequence). This CDR3 region has 15 residues. In nucleotides, the CDR3 is TGTGCCACCAGCCGTCTCCGGCAGGGGGATTCACCCCTCCACTTT. It is translated as CATSRLRQGDSPLHF.

This clone has a handful of counts. The chain employs TRBV19 and TRBJ2-1, with a possible D match to TRBD1 (6 bases). CDR1 LNHDA and CDR2 SQIVND come from the germline V gene (reference sequence). Trimming removed 6 bases from V and 6 bases from J, with 9 bases in between. The CDR3 covers 12 residues. CDR3: CASSPQGNEQFF. CDR3 coding DNA: TGTGCCAGTAGCCCACAGGGCAATGAGCAGTTCTTC.

The CDR3 sequence: CASSPETGSSYNEQFF. DNA for the CDR3: TGTGCCAGCAGCCCTGAGACAGGGAGCTCCTACAATGAGCAGTTCTTC. The chain combines TRBV9 with TRBJ2-1; 7 bases align to TRBD1. Per germline, CDR1 SGDLS and CDR2 YYNGEE. After removal of 4 bases from V and 0 bases from J, the junction contained 7 bases not matched to a gene. The CDR3 loop spans 16 amino acids. The complete variable domain, with remaining parts taken from reference TRBV9 and TRBJ2-1, reads DSGVTQTPKHLITATGQRVTLRCSPRSGDLSVYWYQQSLDQGLQFLIQYYNGEERAKGNILERFSAQQFPDLHSELNLSSLELGDSALYFCASSPETGSSYNEQFFGPGTRLTVL.

This rearrangement joins TRBV7-8 to TRBJ2-7; 9 nucleotides line up with TRBD2. CDR1 is SGHVS, CDR2 FQNEAQ, per germline. The CDR3 spans 17 residues. The V segment lost 5 bases and the J segment 0 bases; nucleotides outside the gene matches: 11. CDR3 region: CASSEGGVAGVSYEQYF. CDR3 DNA sequence: TGTGCCAGCAGCGAAGGAGGAGTAGCGGGAGTCTCCTACGAGCAGTACTTC.

The chain links TRBV11-2 to TRBJ1-2, with TRBD1 identical over 9 bases. The germline CDR1 and CDR2 sequences are SGHAT and FQNNGV. V was pared by 5 bases and J by 6 bases, with 4 bases of the junction left unmatched. The CDR3 loop spans 13 amino acids. The DNA of the CDR3 is TGTGCCAGCAGCCCCTACAGGGGGCATGGCTACACCTTC. This encodes CASSPYRGHGYTF.

This chain connects TRBV5-4 to TRBJ1-2; the match to TRBD1 covers 8 bases. The CDR3 is 15 residues long. Trimming at V came to 1 base and at J to 3 bases, leaving 5 bases not matched to a gene. From germline, CDR1 is SGHNT and CDR2 YYREEE (reference sequence). CDR3 bases: TGTGCCAGCAGCTTGTCAGGGGGCATCCACTATGGCTACACCTTC. Amino acid sequence: CASSLSGGIHYGYTF.